Presented here are 29 T cell receptor beta chains from one specimen sequenced in a study of cytomegalovirus exposure and HLA in healthy donors. The PCR made use of 60 Vbeta and 13 Jbeta primers. The assay was immunoSEQ multiplex PCR, and TCRdb's table has in-frame clones only and misses some. The sample has about 130,000 clones, about 74% seen once. The sequencing sample was made of PBMCs. The receptors stem from a man between 18 and 35 years old in good health and CMV-seropositive.

V gene TRBV15 combines with J gene TRBJ2-7; the match to TRBD2 covers 13 bases. This CDR3 comprises 15 residues. CDR1 is LNHNV and CDR2 is YYDKDF in the germline V gene (reference sequence). V lost 5 bases to trimming and J lost 5 bases; unmatched junction nucleotides: 6. CDR3 amino acids: CATSARTSGRNEQYF. CDR3 DNA: TGTGCCACCAGCGCCCGGACTAGCGGGAGAAACGAGCAGTACTTC.

This clone was picked up one time. The V call is TRBV4-2, the J call TRBJ1-3; 11 bases line up with TRBD1. In germline, CDR1 is LGHNA, CDR2 YNFKEQ. The CDR3 runs 16 residues. Trimming at V came to 2 bases and at J to 7 bases, leaving 7 bases not matched to a gene. The CDR3 is CASSQSRGQGANTIYF. The CDR3 bases are TGTGCCAGCAGCCAAAGCAGAGGACAGGGGGCTAACACCATATATTTT.

The chain joins TRBV6-1 to TRBJ1-5; no firm D call. Deletions cut 6 bases from V and 11 bases from J, with 14 bases between. Per germline, CDR1 MNHNS and CDR2 SASEGT. The CDR3 is 12 amino acids. CDR3 nucleotide sequence: TGTGCCAGCAGATTGGGTCCTGGAGCCCAGCATTTT. The encoded protein is CASRLGPGAQHF.

The gene calls are TRBV9 and TRBJ1-3, with a tentative D call TRBD1 (6 bases). The V gene's germline CDR1 is SGDLS and CDR2 YYNGEE. The CDR3 is 15 residues long. Trimming took 0 bases from V and 3 from J, leaving 10 bases between them. CDR3 region: CASSVVGGVGNTIYF. CDR3 in DNA: TGTGCCAGCAGCGTAGTAGGGGGGGTTGGAAACACCATATATTTT.

The chain joins TRBV21-1 to TRBJ2-5; the table's D call, TRBD1, has no DNA check behind it. The J call may be faulty, since TRBJ2-7 better matches the DNA end. TRBV21-1 is a recognized pseudogene. CDR3 length: 14 residues. This chain's CDR3 is CASKPGQESYEQYF. The CDR3, as DNA: TGTGCCAGCAAGCCGGGACAGGAGTCCTACGAGCAGTACTTC.

The chain links TRBV7-9 to TRBJ2-4, with 9 bases aligning to TRBD2. Unmatched junction bases numbered 6, after V lost 4 bases and J lost 2 bases. There are 16 residues in the CDR3. The germline V gene encodes CDR1 SEHNR and CDR2 FQNEAQ (reference sequence). DNA for the CDR3: TGTGCCAGCAGCTACAGCGGGGGGCGTTCCAAAAACATTCAGTACTTC. It encodes CASSYSGGRSKNIQYF.

This chain joins TRBV21-1 and TRBJ2-1; the DNA was not compared with TRBD1, the D call given in the table. TRBV21-1 is annotated as a pseudogene. The CDR3 has 16 residues. CDR3 DNA: TGTGCCAGCAGCAAAGTTGGAGGGACAGGGGCCAATGAGCAGTTCTTC. Residues: CASSKVGGTGANEQFF.

This chain uses TRBV30 with TRBJ2-7, with D possibly being TRBD2 (7 bases). Germline V gene data show CDR1 as GTSNPN and CDR2 as SVGIG (reference sequence). This CDR3 region has 15 residues. V lost 4 bases, J lost 6 bases, and 22 bases lay in between. The DNA of the CDR3 is TGTGCCTGGAAGGTCCTAGCGGAGGGGGGCTCCGAGCAGTACTTC. It translates to CAWKVLAEGGSEQYF.

This clone was found a few times. The chain combines TRBV7-2 with TRBJ1-3; D gene unclear. V lost 6 bases, J lost 0 bases, and 15 bases lay in between. CDR1 is SGHTA, CDR2 FQGNSA, per germline. The CDR3 consists of 16 residues. The CDR3 DNA reads TGTGCCAGCAGTTTCGCGGGAGATCGCTCTGGAAACACCATATATTTT. Translating gives CASSFAGDRSGNTIYF.

This clone was seen more than once but under ten times. The rearrangement joins TRBV7-9 to TRBJ1-5; D uncertain. The germline gives CDR1 SEHNR, CDR2 FQNEAQ (reference sequence). The CDR3 contains 13 residues. With 8 bases removed from V and 1 base from J, the gap between germline ends came to 9 bases. The CDR3 nucleotides read TGTGCCAGCGGTGGCATGAGCAATCAGCCCCAGCATTTT. Translating gives CASGGMSNQPQHF.

The sample holds one count of this clone. This chain uses TRBV29-1 with TRBJ2-2; 7 bases are a match to TRBD1. Trimming at V came to 8 bases and at J to 6 bases, leaving 9 bases not matched to a gene. This CDR3 is built from 13 residues. Germline CDR1 is SQVTM and CDR2 is ANQGSEA. The CDR3 is CSSGNRGSGELFF. CDR3 nucleotide sequence: TGCAGCTCTGGGAACAGGGGCTCCGGGGAGCTGTTTTTT.

The rearrangement joins TRBV6-6 to TRBJ2-7, with 7 bases identical to TRBD2. Germline V gives CDR1 MNHNY, CDR2 SVGAGI (reference sequence). V lost 5 bases to trimming and J lost 0 bases; unmatched junction nucleotides: 4. This CDR3 has 14 amino acids. CDR3 coding DNA: TGTGCCAGCAGTCACACGGGGGGCTCCTACGAGCAGTACTTC. The encoded protein is CASSHTGGSYEQYF.

The chain recombines TRBV6-4 with TRBJ1-1; D is unresolved. The CDR3 totals 14 residues. Germline-derived CDR1 and CDR2 are MRHNA and SNTAGT. Trimming shortened V by 7 bases and J by 1 base, and 13 bases separated the two germline ends. CDR3: CASKVTDRNTEAFF. The DNA of the CDR3 is TGTGCCAGCAAGGTAACAGACCGGAACACTGAAGCTTTCTTT.

This clone was counted a few times. This rearrangement joins TRBV30 to TRBJ1-5; 8 bases are shared with TRBD1. CDR3 length: 15 residues. Per the germline V gene, CDR1 is GTSNPN and CDR2 is SVGIG (reference sequence). Unmatched junction bases numbered 7, after V lost 0 bases and J lost 6 bases. CDR3 nucleotides: TGTGCCTGGAGTGTAGGGCAGGGGGCGGCTCAGCCCCAGCATTTT. Translation gives CAWSVGQGAAQPQHF.

V is TRBV11-2 and J is TRBJ1-1; D unclear. The germline V gene has CDR1 SGHAT and CDR2 FQNNGV. The CDR3 runs to 12 residues. V was pared by 5 bases and J by 1 base, with 5 bases between. This CDR3 reads CASSAGNTEAFF. CDR3 bases: TGTGCCAGCAGCGCAGGGAACACTGAAGCTTTCTTT.

This clone was seen once. The chain has TRBV9 and TRBJ2-7; D may be TRBD2 (5 bases). Germline V lookup: CDR1 SGDLS, CDR2 YYNGEE. Trimming stripped 0 bases from V and 3 bases from J, with 13 bases between. This CDR3 is 15 amino acids long. DNA of the CDR3: TGTGCCAGCAGCGTAGACTCTTCCCGGGACTACGAGCAGTACTTC. It codes for CASSVDSSRDYEQYF.

This chain uses TRBV6-6 with TRBJ2-7, with D perhaps TRBD2 (6 bases). This CDR3 is 15 amino acids long. V dropped 2 bases and J dropped 0 bases, with 11 bases sitting between them. Germline V gene data show CDR1 as MNHNY and CDR2 as SVGAGI (reference sequence). The CDR3 protein is CASSYPSVLSYEQYF. In DNA, the CDR3 is TGTGCCAGCAGTTACCCTAGCGTACTCTCCTACGAGCAGTACTTC.

The V gene is TRBV5-1, the J gene TRBJ1-5; D may be TRBD1 (6 bases). The V end was cut by 1 base, the J end by 0 bases, with 11 bases between. This CDR3 spans 16 amino acids. Looked up from germline, CDR1 is SGHRS and CDR2 is YFSETQ. The CDR3, as DNA: TGCGCCAGCAGCTTGACAGGGCATTTTAGCAATCAGCCCCAGCATTTT. This codes for CASSLTGHFSNQPQHF.

The chain joins TRBV27 to TRBJ2-7; the match to TRBD1 covers 9 bases. The CDR3 sequence is 16 residues long. The J segment lost 3 bases and the V segment lost 6 bases, leaving 12 bases of the junction unmatched. Germline lookup yields CDR1 MNHEY and CDR2 SMNVEV (reference sequence). CDR3 amino acids: CASSRTGTGPFYEQYF. CDR3 coding DNA: TGTGCCAGCAGCCGCACCGGGACAGGGCCCTTCTACGAGCAGTACTTC.

The rearrangement uses TRBV6-5 and TRBJ2-7; D is undetermined. Trimming shortened V by 7 bases and J by 7 bases, and 11 bases separated the two germline ends. The length of the CDR3 is 11 residues. The V gene's germline CDR1 is MNHEY and CDR2 SVGAGI. CDR3 nucleotide sequence: TGTGCCAGCAAGGAGTACTCTGAGCAGTACTTC. Encoded protein: CASKEYSEQYF.

This clone showed up just a few times. The sample has other DNA sequences that encode this CDR3 too. The V gene is TRBV11-3, the J gene TRBJ2-2, with D tentatively TRBD2 (6 bases). The germline CDR1 and CDR2 sequences are SGHNT and YENEEA. Deletions cut 0 bases from V and 5 bases from J, with 7 bases between. The CDR3 is 14 amino acids. CDR3 DNA sequence: TGTGCCAGCAGCTTAGAGGGGGGAACCGGGGAGCTGTTTTTT. Translated: CASSLEGGTGELFF. The complete variable domain, with remaining parts taken from reference TRBV11-3 and TRBJ2-2, reads EAGVVQSPRYKIIEKKQPVAFWCNPISGHNTLYWYLQNLGQGPELLIRYENEEAVDDSQLPKDRFSAERLKGVDSTLKIQPAELGDSAVYLCASSLEGGTGELFFGEGSRLTVL.

The rearrangement joins TRBV7-2 to TRBJ2-7; 12 nucleotides line up with TRBD1. The V and J ends lost 5 bases and 7 bases, in that order; junction bases with no gene match: 6. This CDR3 is built from 14 residues. The germline gives CDR1 SGHTA, CDR2 FQGNSA. The CDR3: CASSLGQGAKEQYF. Written as DNA, the CDR3 is TGTGCCAGCAGCCTGGGACAGGGGGCGAAGGAGCAGTACTTC.

In the case of this clone: One junction end disagrees with the germline gene, perhaps due to a read error. The chain employs TRBV7-7 and TRBJ2-7, with D possibly being TRBD2 (5 bases). This CDR3 spans 15 amino acids. Germline V gene sequence: CDR1 SSHAT, CDR2 FNYEAQ (reference sequence). CDR3 nucleotide sequence: TGTGCTAGCACCAGACGGACTGCCCAGATCTACGAGCAGTACTTC. Protein: CASTRRTAQIYEQYF.

The chain employs TRBV4-1 and TRBJ1-5; TRBD1 agrees at 7 bases. The germline gives CDR1 MGHRA, CDR2 YSYEKL. This CDR3 is 15 amino acids long. Trimming at V came to 3 bases and at J to 0 bases, leaving 2 bases not matched to a gene. The CDR3 sequence: CASSQRDSSNQPQHF. The CDR3 DNA is TGCGCCAGCAGCCAGAGGGACAGTAGCAATCAGCCCCAGCATTTT.

This chain connects TRBV6-5 to TRBJ2-2; D remains unclear. V lost 3 bases to trimming and J lost 6 bases, with 5 bases between them. Germline CDR1 and CDR2: MNHEY and SVGAGI. The CDR3 extends over 12 amino acids. CDR3 coding DNA: TGTGCCAGCAGTTATGGCTCCGGGGAGCTGTTTTTT. It is translated as CASSYGSGELFF.

This chain uses TRBV28 with TRBJ2-7; 7 bases fit TRBD2. The germline gives CDR1 MDHEN, CDR2 SYDVKM. The CDR3 spans 14 residues. J lost 2 bases, V lost 7 bases, and 8 bases had no gene match. The CDR3 DNA reads TGTGCCAGCACTTTCCAGGGAGGGCCCTACGAGCAGTACTTC. This translates into CASTFQGGPYEQYF.

The genes are TRBV11-2 and TRBJ2-5, with TRBD1 identical over 7 bases. The V gene's germline CDR1 is SGHAT and CDR2 FQNNGV. Losses at the gene ends were 0 bases for V and 2 bases for J; bases not matched to a gene: 3. This CDR3 has 15 amino acids. The CDR3 DNA sequence: TGTGCCAGCAGCTTAGAGGGGACAGCACAAGAGACCCAGTACTTC. Encoded protein: CASSLEGTAQETQYF.

A single count supports this clone. V usage is TRBV19 and J usage is TRBJ1-1; D is possibly TRBD1 (6 bases). The CDR3 is 18 amino acids. Germline loops: CDR1 LNHDA, CDR2 SQIVND (reference sequence). V gave up 6 bases and J gave up 0 bases, with 23 bases separating them. This CDR3 reads CASSPRASGGPMNTEAFF. CDR3 coding DNA: TGTGCCAGTAGCCCCAGGGCGTCGGGGGGCCCCATGAACACTGAAGCTTTCTTT.

This clone was found a few times. This chain uses TRBV18 with TRBJ2-7; 7 positions agree with TRBD1. Unmatched junction bases numbered 12, after V lost 5 bases and J lost 5 bases. Germline-derived CDR1 and CDR2 are KGHSH and LQKENI. This CDR3 spans 15 amino acids. Written as DNA, the CDR3 is TGTGCCAGCTCATTCGGACAGGCCTCAGCCAACGAGCAGTACTTC. Translated: CASSFGQASANEQYF. The whole variable domain, filled in from reference TRBV18 and TRBJ2-7, reads NAGVMQNPRHLVRRRGQEARLRCSPMKGHSHVYWYRQLPEEGLKFMVYLQKENIIDESGMPKERFSAEFPKEGPSILRIQQVVRGDSAAYFCASSFGQASANEQYFGPGTRLTVT.